A single sample gave rise to the 18 T cell receptor beta chains below, sequenced in a study of vaccination effects on CD4 cells after COVID-19. Clones were sequenced by immunoSEQ multiplex PCR, and TCRdb holds only the in-frame ones, with some missing. The sample lists some 59,000 clones; roughly 80% were seen once. Their cognate antigens are unknown. Before sequencing, viral peptide pools were used by the ViraFEST assay to expand antigen-specific CD4+ T cells. It was after 10 days of culture that CD4+ T cells were isolated. Sample: CD4+ T cells from PBMCs cultured with HCoV-229E spike peptides, taken before COVID-19 vaccination. These receptor sequences come from a human donor who received a COVID-19 vaccine.

The rearrangement joins TRBV5-1 to TRBJ1-1; tentative D call: TRBD1 (6 bases). Trimming removed 0 bases from V and 7 bases from J, with 16 bases in between. Germline CDR1 is SGHRS and CDR2 is YFSETQ. This CDR3 region has 15 residues. CDR3 nucleotide sequence: TGCGCCAGCAGCTTGGTTTCGGGGGGCGAGGGTGAAGCTTTCTTT. Amino acid sequence: CASSLVSGGEGEAFF.

The V call is TRBV12-3 or TRBV12-4, the J call TRBJ1-5, with no clear D. V dropped 2 bases and J dropped 9 bases, with 8 bases sitting between them. The CDR3 runs 12 residues. This CDR3 reads CASSLNLGPQHF. The CDR3 DNA reads TGTGCCAGCAGTTTAAACCTAGGGCCCCAGCATTTT.

V is TRBV10-1 and J is TRBJ2-1; the match to TRBD2 covers 8 bases. This CDR3 has 16 residues. The V and J ends lost 2 bases and 6 bases, in that order; junction bases with no gene match: 9. Germline V gene sequence: CDR1 WNHNN, CDR2 SYGVQD (reference sequence). As DNA, the CDR3 is TGCGCCAGCAGTGAGGTTTTGATCGGGGGGGCCAATGAGCAGTTCTTC. Amino acids: CASSEVLIGGANEQFF.

The CDR3, as DNA: TGTGCCACCAGTGATCCCGGGACCGGCAAGACCCAGTACTTC. Translation: CATSDPGTGKTQYF. The J gene is TRBJ2-5, the V gene TRBV24-1, with D perhaps assigned TRBD1 or TRBD2 (5 bases each). Trimming removed 3 bases from V and 6 bases from J, with 13 bases in between. This CDR3 has 14 residues. The germline V gene has CDR1 KGHDR and CDR2 SFDVKD.

V gene TRBV24-1 combines with J gene TRBJ1-2, with D possibly being TRBD1 (5 bases). V dropped 9 bases and J dropped 4 bases, with 14 bases sitting between them. The CDR3 covers 13 residues. From germline, CDR1 is KGHDR and CDR2 SFDVKD. The CDR3 loop reads CATASGIGYGYTF. In nucleotides, the CDR3 is TGTGCCACCGCCTCAGGGATCGGCTATGGCTACACCTTC.

The V call is TRBV5-1, the J call TRBJ1-4; the match to TRBD1 covers 11 bases. CDR1 and CDR2 (germline): SGHRS, YFSETQ. Trimming at V came to 0 bases and at J to 8 bases, leaving 9 bases not matched to a gene. The CDR3 is made up of 17 amino acids. The CDR3 DNA reads as TGCGCCAGCAGCTTGGGCTTAGGGGACAGGGGGAACGAAAAACTGTTTTTT. Protein product: CASSLGLGDRGNEKLFF.

The chain links TRBV7-2 to TRBJ1-1, with 7 nucleotides matching TRBD1. V lost 2 bases and J lost 0; bases outside the gene matches: 6. CDR1 and CDR2 (germline): SGHTA, FQGNSA. The CDR3 is 16 amino acids. CDR3 sequence reads: CASSLQGDFVNTEAFF. CDR3 in DNA: TGTGCCAGCAGCTTACAGGGGGATTTTGTGAACACTGAAGCTTTCTTT.

The chain joins TRBV7-7 to TRBJ2-1; 8 nucleotides line up with TRBD1. The CDR3 runs to 16 residues. Trimming cost V 1 base and J 14 bases; bases outside gene matches: 16. Germline CDR1 is SSHAT and CDR2 is FNYEAQ (reference sequence). The CDR3: CASSLVSWQGATMEFF. The DNA for the CDR3 is TGTGCCAGCAGCTTAGTGTCGTGGCAGGGGGCGACTATGGAGTTCTTC.

CDR3 loop: CASSTGTGSEKLFF. The CDR3 DNA follows: TGCGCCAGCAGCACCGGGACAGGGAGTGAAAAACTGTTTTTT. J is TRBJ1-4 and V is TRBV5-1, with 9 positions matching TRBD1. J was trimmed by 7 bases and V by 4 bases; bases with no gene match: 5. Germline CDR1 and CDR2: SGHRS and YFSETQ. The CDR3 runs to 14 residues.

V usage is TRBV7-9 and J usage is TRBJ1-1; D unresolved. Germline CDR1 SEHNR, CDR2 FQNEAQ (reference sequence). The CDR3 extends over 12 amino acids. Trimming removed 10 bases at V and 1 base at J, with 10 bases between. This CDR3 reads CAILKGNTEAFF. CDR3 nucleotides: TGTGCCATCCTTAAGGGGAACACTGAAGCTTTCTTT.

The rearrangement joins TRBV5-1 to TRBJ2-5; D gene ambiguous. This CDR3 has 15 residues. The germline gives CDR1 SGHRS, CDR2 YFSETQ. V lost 3 bases, J lost 0 bases, and 12 bases lay in between. The CDR3 DNA reads TGCGCCAGCAGCTCCTCGGCGGTGAACCAAGAGACCCAGTACTTC. Protein: CASSSSAVNQETQYF.

This clone turned up a few times. This chain uses TRBV6-5 with TRBJ1-2, with D possibly TRBD1 on 5 matching bases. CDR1 is MNHEY, CDR2 SVGAGI, per germline. The CDR3 sequence is 13 residues long. Between the trimmed V and J ends, which lost 8 bases and 5 bases, there was a span of 15 bases. The CDR3 coding sequence is TGTGCCAGCGCCTCACAGGTATATTATGGCTACACCTTC. Amino acid sequence: CASASQVYYGYTF.

This chain connects TRBV10-3 to TRBJ2-1; D uncertain. The CDR3 spans 12 residues. Germline lookup yields CDR1 ENHRY and CDR2 SYGVKD. Trimming cost V 0 bases and J 10 bases, with 7 bases left between them. The CDR3 region is CAISESGSEQFF. CDR3 DNA sequence: TGTGCCATCAGTGAGTCTGGAAGCGAGCAGTTCTTC.

This clone appeared a few times. The chain combines TRBV5-8 with TRBJ1-2; D call uncertain. The CDR3 is 12 amino acids. V shed 4 bases and J shed 4 bases, with 8 bases lying between them. Germline CDR1 SGHTS, CDR2 YDEGEE. The CDR3: CASSHLGYGYTF. In DNA, the CDR3 is TGTGCCAGCAGCCACCTGGGCTATGGCTACACCTTC. The full variable domain, with the rest looked up from reference TRBV5-8 and TRBJ1-2, is EAGVTQSPTHLIKTRGQQATLRCSPISGHTSVYWYQQALGLGLQFLLWYDEGEERNRGNFPPRFSGRQFPNYSSELNVNALELEDSALYLCASSHLGYGYTFGSGTRLTVV.

This clone has only a few counts. The chain links TRBV12-3 or TRBV12-4 to TRBJ1-2, with 8 bases identical to TRBD1. V trimming: 6 bases; J trimming: 8 bases; junction bases outside the gene matches: 5. The CDR3 is 12 amino acids. CDR3 in amino acids: CASSLDRAGYTF. The CDR3 DNA reads as TGTGCCAGCAGCCTGGACAGGGCAGGCTACACCTTC.

The chain has TRBV7-2 and TRBJ2-3, with 9 bases lining up with TRBD2. Germline CDR1 reads SGHTA; CDR2 reads FQGNSA. Losses at the gene ends were 5 bases for V and 7 bases for J; bases not matched to a gene: 16. The CDR3 contains 17 residues. The CDR3 reads CASSPYVRRGGANTQYF. CDR3 DNA sequence: TGTGCCAGCAGCCCCTATGTTAGGCGGGGGGGCGCGAATACGCAGTATTTT. Full variable domain (missing parts from reference TRBV7-2 and TRBJ2-3): GAGVSQSPSNKVTEKGKDVELRCDPISGHTALYWYRQSLGQGLEFLIYFQGNSAPDKSGLPSDRFSAERTGGSVSTLTIQRTQQEDSAVYLCASSPYVRRGGANTQYFGPGTRLTVL.

This chain links TRBV6-2 or TRBV6-3 with TRBJ2-7; TRBD2 might be the D (6 bases). Germline V lookup: CDR1 MNHEY, CDR2 SVGEGT. The CDR3 runs to 14 residues. V was cut by 4 bases and J by 2 bases, with 12 bases left in between. CDR3 amino acids: CASSFGLTTYEQYV. In DNA, the CDR3 is TGTGCCAGCAGTTTCGGACTAACAACCTACGAGCAGTACGTC.

The J gene is TRBJ2-3, the V gene TRBV4-1; unclear D gene. The V and J ends lost 4 bases and 6 bases respectively, with 11 bases between them. The CDR3 extends over 13 amino acids. Germline values: CDR1 MGHRA, CDR2 YSYEKL. CDR3 nucleotide sequence: TGCGCCAGCAGCCCTCAGTCCGGTGATACGCAGTATTTT. It specifies CASSPQSGDTQYF.